Listed here are 21 T cell receptor beta chains from one sample, sequenced in a study of blood T cell repertoires in COVID-19. TCRdb's copy holds only in-frame clones and misses some; the assay was immunoSEQ multiplex PCR. The sample has fewer than 250,000 clones; 65% to 85% are singletons. Sequences were obtained from peripheral blood. The receptors were sampled from a man aged 50-60 years with active or convalescent COVID-19.

The chain recombines TRBV1 with TRBJ1-2; the table's D gene call, TRBD1, was not cross checked with the DNA. TRBV1 is assigned pseudogene status. The CDR3 spans 18 residues. The CDR3 reads CTSSRPSRDRGGSYGYTF. As DNA, the CDR3 is TGCACCAGCAGTCGACCCTCCCGGGACAGGGGTGGGAGCTATGGCTACACCTTC.

V is TRBV9 and J is TRBJ1-4, with unresolved D. V lost 0 bases to trimming and J lost 3 bases, with 9 bases between them. The germline CDR1 and CDR2 sequences are SGDLS and YYNGEE. This CDR3 is built from 15 residues. The CDR3 bases are TGTGCCAGCAGCGTAGCCCCGGGGTCTAATGAAAAACTGTTTTTT. It codes for CASSVAPGSNEKLFF.

The V and J genes are TRBV4-1 and TRBJ2-1; tentative D call: TRBD2 (6 bases). V was cut by 0 bases and J by 10 bases, with 16 bases left in between. The CDR3 sequence is 15 residues long. Germline lookup yields CDR1 MGHRA and CDR2 YSYEKL. The CDR3 loop is CASSQDAGLWGEQFF. CDR3 bases: TGCGCCAGCAGCCAAGACGCGGGACTTTGGGGGGAGCAGTTCTTC.

The J gene is TRBJ2-3, the V gene TRBV7-9; TRBD2 aligns across 10 bases. CDR1 is SEHNR, CDR2 FQNEAQ, per germline (reference sequence). With 4 bases clipped from V and 4 bases from J, the junction kept 11 bases outside the gene matches. This CDR3 contains 17 residues. The CDR3 nucleotides are TGTGCCAGCAGCTCCACACAGGGAGCGGGGGGGGCAGATACGCAGTATTTT. As protein: CASSSTQGAGGADTQYF.

The chain couples TRBV29-1 to TRBJ2-5; D is perhaps TRBD1 (5 bases). Germline V gene lookup returns CDR1 SQVTM and CDR2 ANQGSEA. This CDR3 spans 13 amino acids. The V end lost 5 bases, the J end lost 7 bases, and 17 bases lay between the germline ends. CDR3 region: CSVRGETGGTQYF. CDR3 bases: TGCAGCGTTCGAGGAGAAACAGGCGGGACCCAGTACTTC. The variable domain in full, with the rest retrieved from reference TRBV29-1 and TRBJ2-5, is SAVISQKPSRDICQRGTSLTIQCQVDSQVTMMFWYRQQPGQSLTLIATANQGSEATYESGFVIDKFPISRPNLTFSTLTVSNMSPEDSSIYLCSVRGETGGTQYFGPGTRLLVL.

The chain combines TRBV6-5 with TRBJ2-3, with D maybe TRBD2 (6 bases). The CDR3 is 16 amino acids. The germline V and J ends were trimmed by 0 bases and 1 base, with 11 bases remaining between them. CDR1 is MNHEY, CDR2 SVGAGI, per germline. The CDR3 protein is CASSYSRGAGTDTQYF. The CDR3 nucleotides are TGTGCCAGCAGTTACTCGCGGGGCGCAGGCACAGATACGCAGTATTTT.

The chain uses TRBV7-2 and TRBJ1-4; perhaps TRBD1 as D (5 bases). The CDR3 consists of 17 residues. V lost 1 base and J lost 4, with 16 bases in between. Per germline, CDR1 SGHTA and CDR2 FQGNSA. The CDR3 coding sequence is TGTGCCAGCAGCTTAGTGGGGGGTCCGCTCCTTAATGAAAAACTGTTTTTT. Amino acid sequence: CASSLVGGPLLNEKLFF.

The chain is built from TRBV19 and TRBJ2-1; TRBD2 aligns across 12 bases. V shed 5 bases and J 3 bases; nucleotides not matched to a gene: 8. CDR1 and CDR2 (germline): LNHDA, SQIVND (reference sequence). This CDR3 has 17 amino acids. CDR3 coding DNA: TGTGCCAGTAGTTTCTCCGGGACTAGCGGGTACTACAATGAGCAGTTCTTC. Its protein product is CASSFSGTSGYYNEQFF.

The rearrangement uses TRBV19 and TRBJ2-1; D may be TRBD1 (6 bases). Trimming left V 5 bases short and J 0 bases short, with 14 bases between. Germline V gene lookup returns CDR1 LNHDA and CDR2 SQIVND (reference sequence). This CDR3 is built from 16 residues. In DNA, the CDR3 is TGTGCCAGTAGTTGGACAGTTCTAGTCTCCTACAATGAGCAGTTCTTC. Its protein product is CASSWTVLVSYNEQFF. Drawing the rest from reference TRBV19 and TRBJ2-1, the complete variable domain is DGGITQSPKYLFRKEGQNVTLSCEQNLNHDAMYWYRQDPGQGLRLIYYSQIVNDFQKGDIAEGYSVSREKKESFPLTVTSAQKNPTAFYLCASSWTVLVSYNEQFFGPGTRLTVL.

The J gene is TRBJ2-7, the V gene TRBV5-4; 10 bases are a match to TRBD2. Germline CDR1 SGHNT, CDR2 YYREEE (reference sequence). The CDR3 is 14 residues long. Trimming at V came to 4 bases and at J to 4 bases, leaving 5 bases not matched to a gene. Here the CDR3 reads CASSLAGAEYEQYF. The CDR3 coding sequence is TGTGCCAGCAGCCTAGCGGGAGCCGAGTACGAGCAGTACTTC. Variable domain in full (rest from reference TRBV5-4 and TRBJ2-7): ETGVTQSPTHLIKTRGQQVTLRCSSQSGHNTVSWYQQALGQGPQFIFQYYREEENGRGNFPPRFSGLQFPNYSSELNVNALELDDSALYLCASSLAGAEYEQYFGPGTRLTVT.

The chain recombines TRBV15 with TRBJ2-1, with D possibly being TRBD2 (5 bases). CDR1 and CDR2 from the germline V gene are LNHNV and YYDKDF (reference sequence). The CDR3 length is 15 residues. With 1 base removed from V and 5 bases from J, the gap between germline ends came to 12 bases. The CDR3 sequence is CATSRGTEWDNEQFF. CDR3 sequence (DNA): TGTGCCACCAGCAGAGGGACTGAGTGGGACAATGAGCAGTTCTTC.

The chain uses TRBV6-1 and TRBJ1-5; TRBD1 matches 7 bases. Losses at the gene ends were 2 bases for V and 2 bases for J; bases not matched to a gene: 12. The CDR3 totals 18 residues. CDR1 MNHNS and CDR2 SASEGT come from the germline V gene. The CDR3 sequence: CASSEIGRGVGGNQPQHF. CDR3 coding DNA: TGTGCCAGCAGTGAAATCGGCAGGGGGGTTGGTGGCAATCAGCCCCAGCATTTT.

In its sample, this clone was seen once. The rearrangement uses TRBV3-1 (or the pseudogene TRBV3-2) and TRBJ1-2, with TRBD1 matching 10 bases. This CDR3 has 13 amino acids. Germline V gene lookup returns CDR1 LGHDT and CDR2 YNNKEL (reference sequence). The V gene end was trimmed by 8 bases and the J gene end by 4 bases; junction bases not matched to a gene: 4. The CDR3 bases are TGTGCCAGCGCCGGGACAGGGGCCTATGGCTACACCTTC. This encodes CASAGTGAYGYTF.

This chain connects TRBV15 to TRBJ1-5; no clear D. V lost 0 bases, J lost 2 bases, and 11 bases lay in between. The germline V gene encodes CDR1 LNHNV and CDR2 YYDKDF (reference sequence). The CDR3 has 16 amino acids. The CDR3 loop is CATSREGGSGNQPQHF. The CDR3 DNA follows: TGTGCCACCAGCAGAGAAGGAGGGTCGGGCAATCAGCCCCAGCATTTT.

The rearrangement links TRBV5-4 to TRBJ1-6; D remains unclear. Per germline, CDR1 SGHNT and CDR2 YYREEE (reference sequence). The germline V and J ends were trimmed by 0 bases and 7 bases, with 11 bases remaining between them. The CDR3 totals 15 residues. The CDR3 bases are TGTGCCAGCAGCTTGGAGCCGCTTGTGAATTCACCCCTCCACTTT. Its protein product is CASSLEPLVNSPLHF.

For the CDR3, the DNA is TGTGCCAGCCGGGACAGGAGCTCCTACGAGCAGTACTTC. It is translated as CASRDRSSYEQYF. The V and J genes are TRBV30 and TRBJ2-7, with 8 bases matching TRBD1. The CDR3 loop spans 13 amino acids. V gave up 8 bases and J gave up 0 bases; unmatched junction bases: 6. CDR1 is GTSNPN, CDR2 SVGIG, per germline (reference sequence).

This chain connects TRBV3-1 (or the pseudogene TRBV3-2) to TRBJ1-5; 10 nucleotides align to TRBD1. J gave up 12 bases and V 0 bases, and 2 bases lay outside the gene matches. This CDR3 comprises 13 residues. Germline CDR1 is LGHDT and CDR2 is YNNKEL (reference sequence). In DNA, the CDR3 is TGTGCCAGCAGCCAAGACGGGGACAGGGGCCAGCATTTT. Protein product: CASSQDGDRGQHF.

The chain couples TRBV2 to TRBJ2-3; 8 bases are a match to TRBD2. CDR1 SNHLY and CDR2 FYNNEI come from the germline V gene. Losses at the gene ends were 7 bases for V and 4 bases for J; bases not matched to a gene: 4. This CDR3 has 13 residues. The CDR3, as DNA: TGTGCCAGCACTCTAGCGGGTGCAGATACGCAGTATTTT. This sequence encodes CASTLAGADTQYF.

V usage is TRBV30 and J usage is TRBJ2-7, with D perhaps TRBD2 (7 bases). V was pared by 2 bases and J by 1 base, with 15 bases between. The CDR3 has 15 residues. CDR1 and CDR2 (germline): GTSNPN, SVGIG (reference sequence). The CDR3 loop reads CAWSKKGGASYEQYF. The DNA of the CDR3 is TGTGCCTGGAGTAAAAAGGGGGGGGCTTCCTACGAGCAGTACTTC.

This chain uses TRBV6-1 with TRBJ2-4; 8 bases line up with TRBD1. CDR1 MNHNS and CDR2 SASEGT come from the germline V gene. The junction had 14 bases not matched to a gene; V was cut back by 4 bases and J by 0 bases. The CDR3 totals 19 residues. This CDR3 reads CASSVLGQAISLAKNIQYF. As DNA, the CDR3 is TGTGCCAGCAGTGTTTTGGGACAGGCCATATCTCTAGCCAAAAACATTCAGTACTTC.

The chain uses TRBV28 and TRBJ2-3; D may be TRBD1 (5 bases). The CDR3 loop spans 14 amino acids. Germline CDR1 is MDHEN and CDR2 is SYDVKM. V lost 2 bases and J lost 2, with 8 bases in between. The CDR3 spells CASSLKGATDTQYF. Written as DNA, the CDR3 is TGTGCCAGCAGTTTAAAAGGGGCCACAGATACGCAGTATTTT.